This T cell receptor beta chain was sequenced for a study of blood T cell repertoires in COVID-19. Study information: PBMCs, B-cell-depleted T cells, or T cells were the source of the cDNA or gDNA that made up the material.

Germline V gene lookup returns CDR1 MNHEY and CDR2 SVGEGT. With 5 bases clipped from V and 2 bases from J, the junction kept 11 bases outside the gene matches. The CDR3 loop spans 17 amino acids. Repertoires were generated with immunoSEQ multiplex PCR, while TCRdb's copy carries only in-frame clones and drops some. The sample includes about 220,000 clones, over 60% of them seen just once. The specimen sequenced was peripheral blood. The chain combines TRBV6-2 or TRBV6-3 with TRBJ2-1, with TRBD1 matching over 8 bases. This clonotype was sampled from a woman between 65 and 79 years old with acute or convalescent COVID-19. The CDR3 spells CASSPYRQGAAYNEQFF. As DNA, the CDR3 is TGTGCCAGCAGTCCCTATAGGCAGGGGGCGGCCTACAATGAGCAGTTCTTC.